Shown below are 20 T cell receptor beta chains from a single sample sequenced in a study of T cells in Graves' hyperthyroidism and ophthalmopathy. Using RNA transcripts as the source, TCR beta CDR3 regions were amplified. The TCR CDR3 was amplified in a first-round RT-PCR using the HTBI primer set. TCRdb reanalysed the multiplex PCR reads using MiXCR and keeps one entry per CDR3 protein. Seen here are approximately 400,000 distinct CDR3 sequences, roughly 14% observed once, and the top ten hold about 27%. Sequencing input: blood. These receptors were obtained from a woman aged 18-30 years with Graves' hyperthyroidism that later progressed to Graves' ophthalmopathy.

This clonotype was counted a few times. The J gene is TRBJ2-6, the V gene TRBV2; tentatively, D is TRBD1 (5 bases). Trimming left V 6 bases short and J 2 bases short, with 11 bases between. This CDR3 is 15 amino acids long. Germline CDR1 SNHLY, CDR2 FYNNEI. DNA for the CDR3: TGTGCCAGCAGCCTTAAACAGGCTGGGGCCAACGTCCTGACTTTC. It codes for CASSLKQAGANVLTF.

CDR3 protein: CSVEYSGGLDEQFF. CDR3 coding DNA: TGCAGCGTTGAATACTCCGGAGGTTTGGATGAGCAGTTCTTC. The rearrangement uses TRBV29-1 and TRBJ2-1; weak D call: TRBD2 (5 bases). In germline, CDR1 is SQVTM, CDR2 ANQGSEA. The CDR3 is made up of 14 amino acids. V lost 2 bases, J lost 8 bases, and 16 bases lay in between.

This clonotype was counted at least ten times. The rearrangement links TRBV28 to TRBJ1-1; D uncertain. The CDR3 extends over 13 amino acids. Trimming removed 2 bases at V and 7 bases at J, with 11 bases between. Germline V gives CDR1 MDHEN, CDR2 SYDVKM. As DNA, the CDR3 is TGTGCCAGCAGTTTAGGGCAAACCCATGAAGCTTTCTTT. The encoded protein is CASSLGQTHEAFF.

The chain combines TRBV5-4 with TRBJ1-6, with D unclear. Trimming took 0 bases from V and 7 from J, leaving 11 bases between them. The CDR3 spans 15 residues. Germline CDR1 is SGHNT and CDR2 is YYREEE (reference sequence). The CDR3 DNA follows: TGTGCCAGCAGCTTGGGAGGACGATGGAATTCACCCCTCCACTTT. Translated: CASSLGGRWNSPLHF.

This clonotype was seen a handful of times. The genes are TRBV19 and TRBJ2-2; D unresolved. The CDR3 spans 14 residues. The germline V and J ends were trimmed by 5 bases and 3 bases, with 10 bases remaining between them. Germline V gene data show CDR1 as LNHDA and CDR2 as SQIVND (reference sequence). Here the CDR3 DNA reads TGTGCCAGTAGTCTCCTCGGCGACACCGGGGAGCTGTTTTTT. This gives the protein CASSLLGDTGELFF. Combining the CDR3 with reference TRBV19 and TRBJ2-2 gives the whole variable domain DGGITQSPKYLFRKEGQNVTLSCEQNLNHDAMYWYRQDPGQGLRLIYYSQIVNDFQKGDIAEGYSVSREKKESFPLTVTSAQKNPTAFYLCASSLLGDTGELFFGEGSRLTVL.

The rearrangement joins TRBV18 to TRBJ2-7, with 9 bases aligning to TRBD2. The junction had 7 bases not matched to a gene; V was cut back by 1 base and J by 3 bases. The CDR3 has 16 residues. CDR1 is KGHSH, CDR2 LQKENI, per germline. This CDR3 is CASSPQGLAGIYEQYF. The DNA for the CDR3 is TGTGCCAGCTCACCACAGGGGCTAGCGGGAATCTACGAGCAGTACTTC.

The V gene is TRBV11-2, the J gene TRBJ2-5; tentative D call: TRBD2 (6 bases). The ends were cut back, 4 bases at V and 1 base at J, with 13 bases in the middle. Germline assignment: CDR1 SGHAT and CDR2 FQNNGV. The CDR3 runs to 15 residues. The CDR3: CASSSLGSIQETQYF. The DNA for the CDR3 is TGTGCCAGCAGCTCGCTCGGGAGTATCCAAGAGACCCAGTACTTC.

This clonotype was counted ten times or more. The rearrangement uses TRBV6-1 and TRBJ1-1; 7 bases are shared with TRBD1. The CDR3 consists of 12 residues. J gave up 8 bases and V 6 bases, and 6 bases lay outside the gene matches. Germline CDR1 reads MNHNS; CDR2 reads SASEGT. CDR3 loop: CASSPPTGEAFF. The CDR3 nucleotides read TGTGCCAGCAGCCCCCCGACAGGGGAAGCTTTCTTT.

This clonotype was observed many times. V gene TRBV29-1 combines with J gene TRBJ2-7, with TRBD1 matching 8 bases. The CDR3 totals 11 residues. Trimming at V came to 5 bases and at J to 4 bases, leaving 1 base not matched to a gene. The V gene's germline CDR1 is SQVTM and CDR2 ANQGSEA. CDR3 nucleotides: TGCAGCGTTCGGACAGGGTACGAGCAGTACTTC. Its protein product is CSVRTGYEQYF.

This clonotype occurred many times. The chain employs TRBV7-9 and TRBJ2-3; no reliable D call. CDR1 is SEHNR, CDR2 FQNEAQ, per germline (reference sequence). The CDR3 covers 13 residues. Trimming stripped 1 base from V and 4 bases from J, with 6 bases between. CDR3 region: CASSLDFPDTQYF. CDR3 coding DNA: TGTGCCAGCAGCTTAGACTTTCCAGATACGCAGTATTTT.

This chain uses TRBV28 with TRBJ2-3, with 16 bases identical to TRBD2. The V gene's germline CDR1 is MDHEN and CDR2 SYDVKM. This CDR3 contains 17 residues. The trim removed 4 bases at V and 5 bases at J, leaving 6 bases unmatched. CDR3 DNA: TGTGCCAGCAGTTCGGGGACTAGCGGGAGGGCCCTAGATACGCAGTATTTT. It specifies CASSSGTSGRALDTQYF.

This clonotype was counted many times. CDR3 amino acids: CSVGSSYTEAFF. The CDR3 DNA reads TGCAGCGTTGGAAGCAGCTACACTGAAGCTTTCTTT. The V and J genes are TRBV29-1 and TRBJ1-1, with D unclear. The CDR3 contains 12 residues. V gave up 4 bases and J gave up 3 bases, with 9 bases separating them. Looked up from germline, CDR1 is SQVTM and CDR2 is ANQGSEA.

This clonotype was recorded many times. The gene calls are TRBV2 and TRBJ2-1, with 7 bases identical to TRBD2. Germline V gene sequence: CDR1 SNHLY, CDR2 FYNNEI. The CDR3 covers 11 residues. Losses at the gene ends were 1 base for V and 15 bases for J; bases not matched to a gene: 3. Here the CDR3 DNA reads TGTGCCAGCAGTGAAGGACTAGCCGCGTTCTTC. This translates into CASSEGLAAFF.

A few counts support this clonotype. The chain is built from TRBV5-1 and TRBJ2-1; TRBD1 matches at 9 bases. Trimming at V came to 4 bases and at J to 3 bases, leaving 20 bases not matched to a gene. This CDR3 has 20 amino acids. From germline, CDR1 is SGHRS and CDR2 YFSETQ. CDR3 loop: CASSLTRGTGLSSIYNEQFF. The CDR3 DNA is TGCGCCAGCAGCCTGACGAGGGGGACAGGGTTATCATCGATCTACAATGAGCAGTTCTTC.

About this clonotype itself: Being one base from a much bigger clone, this may be a read error. V and J are TRBV6-2 or TRBV6-3 and TRBJ2-4, with a possible D match to TRBD1 (6 bases). The CDR3 is made up of 13 amino acids. CDR1 and CDR2 (germline): MNHEY, SVGEGT. Trimming cost V 2 bases and J 11 bases, with 13 bases left between them. CDR3 residues: CASSYPGVDVQYF. CDR3 nucleotides: TGTGCCAGCAGTTACCCAGGGGTGGACGTTCAGTACTTC.

This clonotype came up many times. This chain joins TRBV20-1 and TRBJ2-3, with 8 bases aligning to TRBD2. Germline V lookup: CDR1 DFQATT, CDR2 SNEGSKA (reference sequence). The CDR3 covers 15 residues. With V trimmed by 5 bases and J by 2 bases, 9 bases remained unmatched. The CDR3 loop is CSASPGTRFTDTQYF. The CDR3 coding sequence is TGCAGTGCTTCCCCGGGGACTAGATTCACAGATACGCAGTATTTT.

This clonotype was counted at least ten times. This chain uses TRBV20-1 with TRBJ2-3, with 11 positions matching TRBD2. Trimming took 4 bases from V and 5 from J; bases not matched to a gene: 5. This CDR3 is 14 amino acids long. CDR1 DFQATT and CDR2 SNEGSKA come from the germline V gene (reference sequence). The CDR3 DNA reads as TGCAGTGCTACTCTAGCGGGAGGTCAAGATACGCAGTATTTT. Translation gives CSATLAGGQDTQYF.

This clonotype was recorded at least ten times. The rearrangement uses TRBV12-3 or TRBV12-4 and TRBJ2-2, with TRBD2 matching 10 bases. The V gene end was trimmed by 5 bases and the J gene end by 0 bases; junction bases not matched to a gene: 6. CDR3 length: 17 amino acids. Here the CDR3 reads CASSKWTSGTNTGELFF. Here the CDR3 DNA reads TGTGCCAGCAGTAAATGGACTAGCGGTACGAACACCGGGGAGCTGTTTTTT.

The genes are TRBV5-4 and TRBJ2-7; TRBD1 matches at 8 bases. Losses at the gene ends were 5 bases for V and 1 base for J; bases not matched to a gene: 17. The CDR3 has 18 residues. CDR1 SGHNT and CDR2 YYREEE come from the germline V gene (reference sequence). The CDR3 DNA is TGTGCCAGCAGTATAACGGACAGGGTCTGGGGGAGTTCCTACGAGCAGTACTTC. This codes for CASSITDRVWGSSYEQYF. The whole variable domain, remainder taken from reference TRBV5-4 and TRBJ2-7, is ETGVTQSPTHLIKTRGQQVTLRCSSQSGHNTVSWYQQALGQGPQFIFQYYREEENGRGNFPPRFSGLQFPNYSSELNVNALELDDSALYLCASSITDRVWGSSYEQYFGPGTRLTVT.

This clonotype occurred many times. The J gene is TRBJ1-2, the V gene TRBV30, with D maybe TRBD1 (5 bases). CDR1 and CDR2 (germline): GTSNPN, SVGIG (reference sequence). V was clipped by 3 bases and J by 6 bases, with 17 bases between them. CDR3 length: 14 residues. DNA of the CDR3: TGTGCCTGGAGCGGAGGGGCAGGCGTAAATGGCTACACCTTC. Translation: CAWSGGAGVNGYTF.